This entry describes one T cell receptor beta chain. Between the trimmed V and J ends, which lost 0 bases and 2 bases, there was a span of 13 bases. The CDR3 extends over 16 amino acids. Germline V gene lookup returns CDR1 MNHEY and CDR2 SMNVEV (reference sequence). For TCRbeta, the library was prepared with unique molecular identifiers. In TCRdb, the PCR reads were re-called with MiXCR into one record per CDR3 protein. The profile shows some 600,000 distinct CDR3 sequences, around 17% of them singletons. The sample belongs to a study of T-cell reconstitution after alpha-beta-depleted transplantation in children.

The V and J genes are TRBV27 and TRBJ2-5; D uncertain. The sample here was PBMCs from the stem cell graft donor, taken from the stem cell graft. This receptor was obtained from a human donor who donated a stem cell graft to a child with acute myeloid leukemia. The CDR3 loop reads CASSLSGLVSQETQYF. The CDR3 coding sequence is TGTGCCAGCAGTTTATCCGGGCTAGTAAGTCAAGAGACCCAGTACTTC.